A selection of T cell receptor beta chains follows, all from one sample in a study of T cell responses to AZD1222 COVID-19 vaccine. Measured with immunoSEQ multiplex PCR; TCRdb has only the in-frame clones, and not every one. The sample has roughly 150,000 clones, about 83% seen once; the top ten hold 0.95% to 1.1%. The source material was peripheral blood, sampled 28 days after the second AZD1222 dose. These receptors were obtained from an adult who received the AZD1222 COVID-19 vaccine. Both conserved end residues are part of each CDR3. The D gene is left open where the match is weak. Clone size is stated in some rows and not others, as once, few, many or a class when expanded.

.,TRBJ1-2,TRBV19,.,CASSPRVYGYTF,TGTGCCAGTAGTCCCAGGGTGTATGGCTACACCTTC
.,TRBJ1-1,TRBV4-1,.,CASSSYRETEAFF,TGCGCCAGCAGCAGTTACAGGGAAACTGAAGCTTTCTTT
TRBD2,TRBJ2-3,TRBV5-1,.,CASSLPSGVTDTQYF,TGCGCCAGCAGCTTGCCTAGCGGGGTGACAGATACGCAGTATTTT
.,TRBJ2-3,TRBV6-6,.,CASSQIGITDTQYF,TGTGCCAGCAGTCAAATTGGGATCACAGATACGCAGTATTTT
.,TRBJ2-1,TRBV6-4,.,CASSDGHGGYNEQFF,TGTGCCAGCAGTGACGGTCACGGGGGCTACAATGAGCAGTTCTTC
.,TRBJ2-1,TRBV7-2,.,CASSLAVGGLGEQFF,TGTGCCAGCAGCTTAGCGGTGGGGGGGCTGGGTGAGCAGTTCTTC
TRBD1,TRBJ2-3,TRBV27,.,CASSGPTGRTDTQYF,TGTGCCAGCAGTGGCCCGACAGGGCGTACAGATACGCAGTATTTT
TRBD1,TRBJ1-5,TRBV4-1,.,CASSLGTGDQPQHF,TGCGCCAGCAGCCTCGGGACAGGGGATCAGCCCCAGCATTTT
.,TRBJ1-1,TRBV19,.,CASSRMNTEAFF,TGTGCCAGTAGTAGGATGAACACTGAAGCTTTCTTT
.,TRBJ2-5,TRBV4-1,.,CASSYQWPQETQYF,TGCGCCAGCAGCTACCAGTGGCCTCAGGAGACCCAGTACTTC
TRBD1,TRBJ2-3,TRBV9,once,CASSVAGTATDTQYF,TGTGCCAGCAGCGTAGCCGGGACAGCCACAGATACGCAGTATTTT
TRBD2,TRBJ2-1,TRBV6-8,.,CASSYSAGGYNEQFF,TGTGCCAGCAGCTACTCGGCGGGGGGATACAATGAGCAGTTCTTC
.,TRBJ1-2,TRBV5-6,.,CASSPRQVPLIGYGYTF,TGTGCCAGCAGCCCCCGACAGGTCCCCCTAATCGGCTATGGCTACACCTTC
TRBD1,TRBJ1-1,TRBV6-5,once,CASSTQDRAYSEAFF,TGTGCCAGCAGTACCCAGGACAGGGCGTATTCTGAAGCTTTCTTT
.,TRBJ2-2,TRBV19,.,CASSQGRTEGGELFF,TGTGCCAGTAGCCAGGGCAGAACGGAAGGGGGGGAGCTGTTTTTT
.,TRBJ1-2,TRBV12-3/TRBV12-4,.,CASSLRRGVGYTF,TGTGCCAGCAGTTTAAGGAGGGGGGTTGGCTACACCTTC
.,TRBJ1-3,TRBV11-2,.,CASSLILPSSGNTIYF,TGTGCCAGCAGCTTAATTTTACCGAGCTCTGGAAACACCATATATTTT
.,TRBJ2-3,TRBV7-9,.,CASSLWVDTQYF,TGTGCCAGCAGCCTCTGGGTAGATACGCAGTATTTT
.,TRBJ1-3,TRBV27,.,CASSFSQGHSGNTIYF,TGTGCCAGCAGTTTTTCGCAGGGACACTCTGGAAACACCATATATTTT
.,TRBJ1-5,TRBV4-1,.,CASGQGVGQPQHF,TGCGCCAGCGGTCAGGGCGTCGGACAGCCCCAGCATTTT
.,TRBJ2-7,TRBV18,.,CASSPPWGQGSAYAYEQYF,TGTGCCAGCTCACCACCTTGGGGTCAGGGGTCCGCTTACGCTTACGAGCAGTACTTC
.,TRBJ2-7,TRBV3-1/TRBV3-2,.,CASSTRTPSYEQYF,TGTGCCAGCAGCACACGGACTCCCTCCTACGAGCAGTACTTC
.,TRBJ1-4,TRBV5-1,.,CASSLGRGLPHEKLFF,TGCGCCAGCAGCTTGGGCAGGGGCCTTCCACATGAAAAACTGTTTTTT